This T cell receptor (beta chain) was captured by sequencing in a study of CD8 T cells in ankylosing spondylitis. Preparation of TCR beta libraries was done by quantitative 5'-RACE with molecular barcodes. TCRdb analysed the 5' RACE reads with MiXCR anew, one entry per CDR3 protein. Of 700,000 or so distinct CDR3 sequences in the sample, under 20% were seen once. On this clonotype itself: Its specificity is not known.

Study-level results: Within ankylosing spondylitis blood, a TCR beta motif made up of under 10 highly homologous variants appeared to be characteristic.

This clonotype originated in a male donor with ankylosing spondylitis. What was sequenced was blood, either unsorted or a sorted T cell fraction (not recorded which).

The CDR3 region has the DNA TGCGCCAGCAGGGACAGCGCGAACACCGGGGAGCTGTTTTTT. It is translated as CASRDSANTGELFF. The J gene is TRBJ2-2, the V gene TRBV10-1, with a weak D call TRBD1 (6 bases). The germline gives CDR1 WNHNN, CDR2 SYGVQD (reference sequence). V was trimmed by 6 bases and J by 0 bases, leaving 8 bases between them. CDR3 length: 14 residues.